The clone carrying this T cell receptor beta chain was observed a single time. The antigen is undetermined. Sequencing was performed with immunoSEQ multiplex PCR; in TCRdb, only in-frame clones are kept and a portion is missing. Of 200,000 or so clones detected, approximately 94% appear once; the ten largest clones hold 9.2%. The sample originates from a study of T cell responses to AZD1222 COVID-19 vaccine. Study-wide results and limits: The donor group comprised mostly white British people and more females; the analysis possibly underestimated clonal diversity.

V dropped 5 bases and J dropped 7 bases, with 18 bases sitting between them. Germline CDR1 MDHEN, CDR2 SYDVKM. This CDR3 spans 15 amino acids. The TCR sequence derives from an adult in good health. The material sequenced was peripheral blood, taken on day 0 of AZD1222 vaccination. The chain employs TRBV28 and TRBJ2-1; D not certain. This CDR3 is CASSPLDPLSNEQFF. The DNA for the CDR3 is TGTGCCAGCAGTCCATTGGACCCATTATCTAATGAGCAGTTCTTC.